The 18 T cell receptor beta chains presented below share a single source sample, sequenced in a study of T cells in Graves' hyperthyroidism and ophthalmopathy. The CDR3 regions of TCR beta were amplified from RNA transcripts. The HTBI primer set was used in a first-round RT-PCR of the TCR CDR3. One entry per CDR3 protein results from TCRdb running MiXCR on the multiplex PCR reads. The sample carries approximately 590,000 distinct CDR3 sequences, under 60% recorded once. Material: peripheral blood or thyroid tissue (not recorded which). These receptors came from a woman aged 18-35 years with Graves' hyperthyroidism.

This clonotype was counted at least ten times. The chain carries TRBV29-1 and TRBJ1-2, with 7 bases fitting TRBD1. The CDR3 runs 12 residues. Germline CDR1 and CDR2: SQVTM and ANQGSEA. Unmatched junction bases numbered 4, after V lost 7 bases and J lost 2 bases. CDR3 region: CSAKTGNYGYTF. The CDR3 DNA is TGCAGCGCAAAGACAGGGAACTATGGCTACACCTTC.

This clonotype occurred a few times. The chain combines TRBV29-1 with TRBJ2-7, with unresolved D. CDR3 size: 12 residues. Trimming took 7 bases from V and 2 from J, leaving 12 bases between them. CDR1 and CDR2 (germline): SQVTM, ANQGSEA. This CDR3 is CSARASPYEQYF. In nucleotides, the CDR3 is TGCAGCGCCCGAGCGTCCCCCTACGAGCAGTACTTC.

On this clonotype: One end of the junction does not line up with germline, which may come from a read error. V gene TRBV24-1 combines with J gene TRBJ2-5; 12 nucleotides line up with TRBD1. The CDR3 covers 16 residues. Germline loops: CDR1 KGHDR, CDR2 SFDVKD. CDR3 sequence (DNA): TGTGCCACCAGTGGACTCGGGACAGGGGGCTCGGAGACCCAGTGCTTC. Translation: CATSGLGTGGSETQCF.

Of note for this clonotype: Sequence at one end of the junction differs from germline and may be a read error. The chain combines TRBV10-3 with TRBJ2-2; 7 nucleotides match TRBD1. CDR3 size: 17 residues. The germline V gene has CDR1 ENHRY and CDR2 SYGVKD. For the CDR3, the DNA is TGTGCCAGCAGTGACCCCTCCGGGACAGAAAAAACCGGGGAGCTGTTTTTT. This gives the protein CASSDPSGTEKTGELFF.

The table lists this clonotype with many counts. V and J are TRBV7-9 and TRBJ1-1; TRBD1 is a possible D gene (5 bases). The CDR3 loop spans 14 amino acids. V was clipped by 4 bases and J by 12 bases, with 21 bases between them. Germline assignment: CDR1 SEHNR and CDR2 FQNEAQ (reference sequence). CDR3 amino acids: CASSSTPGRGRPFF. The CDR3 DNA is TGTGCCAGCAGCTCCACCCCGGGACGTGGTAGGCCTTTCTTT. Based on the CDR3 plus reference TRBV7-9 and TRBJ1-1, the full variable domain is DTGVSQNPRHKITKRGQNVTFRCDPISEHNRLYWYRQTLGQGPEFLTYFQNEAQLEKSRLLSDRFSAERPKGSFSTLEIQRTEQGDSAMYLCASSSTPGRGRPFFGQGTRLTVV.

This clonotype was found many times. The rearrangement joins TRBV7-9 to TRBJ1-1, with TRBD1 as a possible D gene (5 bases). In germline, CDR1 is SEHNR, CDR2 FQNEAQ (reference sequence). CDR3 length: 13 amino acids. V was cut by 6 bases and J by 0 bases, with 8 bases left in between. The CDR3 DNA reads TGTGCCAGCAGTCGGGGGGTGAACACTGAAGCTTTCTTT. As protein: CASSRGVNTEAFF. Drawing the rest from reference TRBV7-9 and TRBJ1-1, the complete variable domain is DTGVSQNPRHKITKRGQNVTFRCDPISEHNRLYWYRQTLGQGPEFLTYFQNEAQLEKSRLLSDRFSAERPKGSFSTLEIQRTEQGDSAMYLCASSRGVNTEAFFGQGTRLTVV.

The gene calls are TRBV12-3 or TRBV12-4 and TRBJ2-7, with 10 bases matching TRBD2. This CDR3 has 15 residues. After removal of 5 bases from V and 2 bases from J, the junction contained 6 bases not matched to a gene. CDR3 DNA sequence: TGTGCCAGCAGTCGGCGGACTAGCGGCGCCTACGAGCAGTACTTC. Amino acid sequence: CASSRRTSGAYEQYF.

This clonotype was counted at least ten times. This chain connects TRBV7-9 to TRBJ1-2; D gene uncertain. Germline V lookup: CDR1 SEHNR, CDR2 FQNEAQ (reference sequence). The CDR3 runs 12 residues. The V and J ends lost 3 bases and 6 bases respectively, with 8 bases between them. The CDR3 DNA sequence: TGTGCCAGCAGCTTGGCTGGGCATGGCTACACCTTC. It specifies CASSLAGHGYTF. Looking up the rest from reference TRBV7-9 and TRBJ1-2 gives the full variable domain: DTGVSQNPRHKITKRGQNVTFRCDPISEHNRLYWYRQTLGQGPEFLTYFQNEAQLEKSRLLSDRFSAERPKGSFSTLEIQRTEQGDSAMYLCASSLAGHGYTFGSGTRLTVV.

This clonotype was counted only a few times. J is TRBJ1-2 and V is TRBV7-9; the match to TRBD1 covers 9 bases. J was trimmed by 5 bases and V by 5 bases; bases with no gene match: 9. There are 15 residues in the CDR3. In germline, CDR1 is SEHNR, CDR2 FQNEAQ (reference sequence). CDR3 nucleotides: TGTGCCAGCAGCAGAACAGGGGGCCGCCCATATGGCTACACCTTC. Protein: CASSRTGGRPYGYTF.

This chain connects TRBV2 to TRBJ2-3; D gene ambiguous. The CDR3 sequence is 12 residues long. Germline CDR1 SNHLY, CDR2 FYNNEI. With 3 bases removed from V and 7 bases from J, the gap between germline ends came to 8 bases. The CDR3 coding sequence is TGTGCCAGCAGTGATGGCGGCCATACGCAGTATTTT. Translated: CASSDGGHTQYF.

This sequence joins TRBV2 and TRBJ1-3; no reliable D call. Germline CDR1 is SNHLY and CDR2 is FYNNEI. The CDR3 covers 14 residues. The ends were cut back, 7 bases at V and 5 bases at J, with 15 bases in the middle. As DNA, the CDR3 is TGTGCCAGCACCGGGGAGGTTCGAAGAAACACCATATATTTT. Translated, it gives CASTGEVRRNTIYF.

This clonotype was counted a few times. This sequence joins TRBV19 and TRBJ2-2; D perhaps matches TRBD1 (5 bases). V dropped 5 bases and J dropped 4 bases, with 11 bases sitting between them. Per the germline V gene, CDR1 is LNHDA and CDR2 is SQIVND (reference sequence). This CDR3 spans 14 amino acids. The DNA for the CDR3 is TGTGCCAGTAGTGTCGACAGATCCACCGGGGAGCTGTTTTTT. Translated: CASSVDRSTGELFF.

Here the CDR3 reads CATSDHPTGQGLATNEKLFF. The CDR3 region has the DNA TGTGCCACCAGTGACCACCCGACGGGACAGGGCCTTGCAACTAATGAAAAACTGTTTTTT. The J gene is TRBJ1-4, the V gene TRBV24-1, with 9 positions matching TRBD1. Germline V lookup: CDR1 KGHDR, CDR2 SFDVKD. The CDR3 runs to 20 residues. The ends lost 4 bases at V and 0 bases at J; junction bases unmatched: 14.

CDR3 sequence reads: CSAGAEGLPQHF. CDR3 coding DNA: TGCAGTGCTGGGGCCGAAGGGCTGCCCCAGCATTTT. The V call is TRBV20-1, the J call TRBJ1-5; D possibly corresponds to TRBD1 (5 bases). This CDR3 spans 12 amino acids. The V end was cut by 5 bases, the J end by 9 bases, with 14 bases between. CDR1 is DFQATT and CDR2 is SNEGSKA in the germline V gene (reference sequence).

The chain employs TRBV7-9 and TRBJ1-2, with a weak D call TRBD1 (5 bases). The CDR3 consists of 13 residues. CDR1 and CDR2 from the germline V gene are SEHNR and FQNEAQ (reference sequence). V lost 4 bases, J lost 5 bases, and 11 bases lay in between. The CDR3 sequence: CASSSGRGYGYTF. CDR3 sequence (DNA): TGTGCCAGCAGCTCGGGACGGGGGTATGGCTACACCTTC.

V is TRBV25-1 and J is TRBJ1-2; D remains unclear. Germline V gene sequence: CDR1 MGHDK, CDR2 SYGVNS. This CDR3 region has 12 residues. The ends were cut back, 8 bases at V and 8 bases at J, with 15 bases in the middle. CDR3 residues: CASALGGQGYTF. As DNA, the CDR3 is TGTGCCAGCGCCCTCGGTGGGCAAGGCTACACCTTC.

This clonotype was counted ten times or more. This chain links TRBV7-9 with TRBJ1-3; 10 bases match TRBD1. This CDR3 is built from 17 residues. Germline V CDR1 and CDR2: SEHNR, FQNEAQ (reference sequence). V was clipped by 5 bases and J by 2 bases; unmatched bases: 9. CDR3 in DNA: TGTGCCAGCAGCCCCCTGGCGGGGACAGGGGCTGGAAACACCATATATTTT. It yields the protein CASSPLAGTGAGNTIYF.

On this clonotype itself: A much larger clonotype is one base distant, so this may be a read error. The chain links TRBV11-3 to TRBJ1-2; a weak D match, TRBD1 (5 bases). The CDR3 has 14 residues. Trimming took off 6 bases at V and 5 bases at J, with 16 bases between the two ends. CDR1 is SGHNT and CDR2 is YENEEA in the germline V gene. The CDR3 reads CASRHLAGNYGYTF. CDR3 DNA sequence: TGTGCCAGCAGACATCTGGCAGGGAATTATGGCTACACCTTC.